Below, one TCR beta chain is given with its context. The sample belongs to a study of blood T cell repertoires in COVID-19. Overall study context: Sources were T cells, B-cell-depleted T cells, or PBMCs; the material itself was cDNA or gDNA.

Donors in Cohort 3 counted as recovered after two negative PCRs, clearance, or symptom resolution. Germline values: CDR1 SGHTA, CDR2 FQGNSA. This CDR3 has 18 amino acids. V was trimmed by 4 bases and J by 4 bases, leaving 25 bases between them. Profiled with immunoSEQ multiplex PCR; TCRdb holds only in-frame clones, not every one. The sample lists roughly 250,000 clones; around 89% were seen once. The sequence came from a man in his forties who had recovered from COVID-19. The chain joins TRBV7-2 to TRBJ1-1; possibly TRBD1 for D (5 bases). Sequenced material: PBMCs or T cells enriched from blood (not recorded which). This CDR3 is CASSSASHSRESRTEAFF. The CDR3 DNA reads TGTGCCAGCAGCTCTGCGTCACACTCCAGGGAATCGCGCACTGAAGCTTTCTTT. The full variable domain, rest sourced from reference TRBV7-2 and TRBJ1-1, is GAGVSQSPSNKVTEKGKDVELRCDPISGHTALYWYRQSLGQGLEFLIYFQGNSAPDKSGLPSDRFSAERTGGSVSTLTIQRTQQEDSAVYLCASSSASHSRESRTEAFFGQGTRLTVV.